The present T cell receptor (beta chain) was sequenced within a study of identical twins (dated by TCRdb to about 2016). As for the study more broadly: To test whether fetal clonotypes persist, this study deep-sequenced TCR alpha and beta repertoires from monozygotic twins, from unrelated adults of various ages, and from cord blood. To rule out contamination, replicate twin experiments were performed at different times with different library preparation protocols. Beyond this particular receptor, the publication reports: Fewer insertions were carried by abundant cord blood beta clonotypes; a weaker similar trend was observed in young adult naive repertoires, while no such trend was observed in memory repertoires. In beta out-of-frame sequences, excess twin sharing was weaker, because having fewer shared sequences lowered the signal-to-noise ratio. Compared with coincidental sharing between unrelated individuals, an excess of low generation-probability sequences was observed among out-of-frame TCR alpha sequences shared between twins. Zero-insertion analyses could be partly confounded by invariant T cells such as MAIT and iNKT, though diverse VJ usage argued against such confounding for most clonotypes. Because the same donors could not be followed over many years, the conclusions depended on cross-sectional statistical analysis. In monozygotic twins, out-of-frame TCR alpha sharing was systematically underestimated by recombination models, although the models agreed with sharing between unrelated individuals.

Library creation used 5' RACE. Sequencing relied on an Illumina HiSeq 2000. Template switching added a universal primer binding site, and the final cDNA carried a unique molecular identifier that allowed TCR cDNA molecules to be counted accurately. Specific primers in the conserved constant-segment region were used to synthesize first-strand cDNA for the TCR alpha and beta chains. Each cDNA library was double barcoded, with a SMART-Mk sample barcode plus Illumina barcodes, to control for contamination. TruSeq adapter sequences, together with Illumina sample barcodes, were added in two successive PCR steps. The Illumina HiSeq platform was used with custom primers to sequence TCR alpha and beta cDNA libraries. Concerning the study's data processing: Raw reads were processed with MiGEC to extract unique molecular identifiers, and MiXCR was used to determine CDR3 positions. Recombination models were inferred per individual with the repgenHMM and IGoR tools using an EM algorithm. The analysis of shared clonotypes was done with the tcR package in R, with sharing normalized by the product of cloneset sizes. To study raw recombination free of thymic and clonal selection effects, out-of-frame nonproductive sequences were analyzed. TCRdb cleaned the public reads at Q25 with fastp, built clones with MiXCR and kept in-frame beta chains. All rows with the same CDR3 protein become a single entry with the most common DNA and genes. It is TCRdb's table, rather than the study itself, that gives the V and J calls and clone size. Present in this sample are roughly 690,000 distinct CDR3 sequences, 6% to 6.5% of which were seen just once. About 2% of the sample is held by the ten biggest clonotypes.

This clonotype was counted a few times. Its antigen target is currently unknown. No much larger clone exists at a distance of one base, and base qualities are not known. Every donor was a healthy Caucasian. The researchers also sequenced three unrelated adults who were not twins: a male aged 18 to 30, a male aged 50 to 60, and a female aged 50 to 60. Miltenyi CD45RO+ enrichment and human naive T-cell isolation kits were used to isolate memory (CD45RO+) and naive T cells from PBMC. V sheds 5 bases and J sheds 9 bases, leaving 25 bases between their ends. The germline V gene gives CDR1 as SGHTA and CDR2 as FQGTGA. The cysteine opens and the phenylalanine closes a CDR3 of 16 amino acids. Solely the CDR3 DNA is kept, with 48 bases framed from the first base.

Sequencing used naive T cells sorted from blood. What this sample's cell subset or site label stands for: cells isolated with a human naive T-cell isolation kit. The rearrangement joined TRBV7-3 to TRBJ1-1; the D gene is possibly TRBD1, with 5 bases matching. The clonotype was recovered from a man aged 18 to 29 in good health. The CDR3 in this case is CASSIARPGLTAQAFF. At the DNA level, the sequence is TGTGCCAGCAGCATTGCGCGTCCGGGGCTCACGGCACAAGCTTTCTTT.